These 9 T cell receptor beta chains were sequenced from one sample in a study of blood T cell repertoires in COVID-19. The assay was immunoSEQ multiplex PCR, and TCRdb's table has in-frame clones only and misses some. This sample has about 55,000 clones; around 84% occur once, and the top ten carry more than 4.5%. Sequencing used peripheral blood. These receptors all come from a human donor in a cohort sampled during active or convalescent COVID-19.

In nucleotides, the CDR3 is TGTGCCAGCAGCACCGGGACAGCAACTCGGAGGCTGTTTTTT. Protein: CASSTGTATRRLFF. The chain couples TRBV6-1 to TRBJ2-2, with 7 nucleotides matching TRBD1. CDR1 MNHNS and CDR2 SASEGT come from the germline V gene. V trimming: 6 bases; J trimming: 13 bases; junction bases outside the gene matches: 14. The CDR3 extends over 14 amino acids.

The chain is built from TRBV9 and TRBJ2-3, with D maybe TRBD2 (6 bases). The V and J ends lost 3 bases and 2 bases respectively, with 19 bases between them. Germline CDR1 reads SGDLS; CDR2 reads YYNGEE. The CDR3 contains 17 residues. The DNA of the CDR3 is TGTGCCAGCAGCGCCCGGGGACTTCCATCGATCACAGATACGCAGTATTTT. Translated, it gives CASSARGLPSITDTQYF.

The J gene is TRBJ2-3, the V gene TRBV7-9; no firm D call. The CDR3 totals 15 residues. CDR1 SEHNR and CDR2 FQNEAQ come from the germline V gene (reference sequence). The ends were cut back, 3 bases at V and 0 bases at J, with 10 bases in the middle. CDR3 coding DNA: TGTGCCAGCAGCTTGAACGCGCTAAGCACAGATACGCAGTATTTT. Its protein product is CASSLNALSTDTQYF.

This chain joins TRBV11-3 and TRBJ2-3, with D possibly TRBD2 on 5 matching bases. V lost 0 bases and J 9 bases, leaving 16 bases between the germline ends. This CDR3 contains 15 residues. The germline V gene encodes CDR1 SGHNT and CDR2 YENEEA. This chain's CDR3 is CASSLDRYHPGTQYF. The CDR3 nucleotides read TGTGCCAGCAGCTTAGACCGGTACCACCCGGGAACGCAGTATTTT.

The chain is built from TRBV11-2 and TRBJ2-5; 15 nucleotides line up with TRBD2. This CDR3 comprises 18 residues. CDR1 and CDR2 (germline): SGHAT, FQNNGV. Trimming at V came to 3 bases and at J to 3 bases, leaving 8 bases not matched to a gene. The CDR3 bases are TGTGCCAGCAGCTTTAGGGGACTAGCGGGGGGTGCTAAAGAGACCCAGTACTTC. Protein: CASSFRGLAGGAKETQYF.

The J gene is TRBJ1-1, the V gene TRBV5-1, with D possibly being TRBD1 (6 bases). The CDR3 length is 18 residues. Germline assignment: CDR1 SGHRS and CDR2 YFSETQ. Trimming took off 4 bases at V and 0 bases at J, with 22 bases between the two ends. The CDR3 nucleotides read TGCGCCAGCAGCAGCCAACCGACAGGTTTCAGTGTGAACACTGAAGCTTTCTTT. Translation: CASSSQPTGFSVNTEAFF.

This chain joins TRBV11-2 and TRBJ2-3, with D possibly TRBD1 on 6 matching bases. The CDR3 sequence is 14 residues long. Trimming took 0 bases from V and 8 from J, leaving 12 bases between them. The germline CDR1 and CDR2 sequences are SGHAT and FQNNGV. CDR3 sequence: CASSLEFAQGTQYF. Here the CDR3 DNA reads TGTGCCAGCAGCTTAGAGTTCGCACAGGGTACGCAGTATTTT.

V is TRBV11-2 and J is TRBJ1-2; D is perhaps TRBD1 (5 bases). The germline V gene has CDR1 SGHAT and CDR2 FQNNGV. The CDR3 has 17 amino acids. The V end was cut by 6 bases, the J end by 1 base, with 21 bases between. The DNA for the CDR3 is TGTGCCAGCAGTTCGTACCGCGGGGACGCTGTTAACTATGGCTACACCTTC. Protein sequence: CASSSYRGDAVNYGYTF.

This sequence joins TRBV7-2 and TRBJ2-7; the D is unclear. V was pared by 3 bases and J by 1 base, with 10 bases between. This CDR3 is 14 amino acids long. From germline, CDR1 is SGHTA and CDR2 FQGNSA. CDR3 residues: CASSFGEVSYEQYF. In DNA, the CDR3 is TGTGCCAGCAGCTTTGGCGAGGTGTCCTACGAGCAGTACTTC.